This is a list of T cell receptor beta chains from one sample in a study of T cells in Graves' hyperthyroidism and ophthalmopathy. TCRdb processed the multiplex PCR reads anew with MiXCR; each CDR3 protein has one entry. The table lists around 300,000 distinct CDR3 sequences, about 25% of them singletons. Sample: blood. Source of these receptors: a middle-aged man with Graves' hyperthyroidism that later progressed to Graves' ophthalmopathy. The CDR3 runs from the conserved cysteine through the conserved F or W. Fields, in order: CDR3 length, D gene, V gene, J gene, clone size, CDR3 protein, CDR3 DNA. A D gene is named only where the DNA matches it firmly. Only some rows state a clone size, as once, few, many or a class for expanded clones.

>15|NA|TRBV6-1|TRBJ1-6|once
CASSPGLSYNSPLHF
TGTGCCAGCAGTCCGGGGCTTTCCTATAATTCACCCCTCCACTTT
>15|TRBD2|TRBV6-1|TRBJ2-7|many
CASSGLLAGHYEQYF
TGTGCCAGCAGTGGCCTACTAGCGGGCCACTACGAGCAGTACTTC
>14|TRBD2|TRBV19|TRBJ2-7|many
CASSSGTSGYEQYF
TGCGCCAGCAGCTCCGGGACTAGCGGCTACGAGCAGTACTTC
>14|TRBD1|TRBV6-1|TRBJ2-7|NA
CASSKQGRGYEQYF
TGTGCCAGCAGTAAACAGGGGAGAGGGTACGAGCAGTACTTC
>15|NA|TRBV9|TRBJ2-7|many
CASSVGVSSSYEQYF
TGTGCCAGCAGCGTAGGTGTATCGAGCTCCTACGAGCAGTACTTC
>13|NA|TRBV7-3|TRBJ1-1|many
CASSFQGNTEAFF
TGTGCCAGCAGCTTTCAGGGCAACACTGAAGCTTTCTTT
>14|TRBD1|TRBV6-1|TRBJ1-1|few
CASSTGQANTEAFF
TGTGCCAGCAGTACCGGACAGGCGAACACTGAAGCTTTCTTT
>12|NA|TRBV7-9|TRBJ2-7|NA
CASSFHFGEQYF
TGTGCCAGCAGCTTCCACTTCGGTGAGCAGTACTTC
>15|NA|TRBV7-2|TRBJ2-5|many
CASSLRYPVQETQYF
TGTGCCAGCAGCTTACGTTATCCCGTCCAAGAGACCCAGTACTTC
>13|NA|TRBV28|TRBJ2-7|many
CASSLASGSEQYF
TGTGCCAGCAGTTTAGCCTCTGGCTCCGAGCAGTACTTC
>13|NA|TRBV7-7|TRBJ2-5|many
CASSPRILETQYF
TGTGCTAGCAGCCCGAGAATTCTGGAGACCCAGTACTTC
>12|NA|TRBV6-5|TRBJ1-5|many
CASLTGNQPQHF
TGTGCCAGCCTCACAGGGAATCAGCCCCAGCATTTT
>17|NA|TRBV20-1|TRBJ1-2|many
CSAGSGSRSRGNYGYTF
TGCAGTGCTGGCTCCGGGTCGCGGTCGCGGGGAAACTATGGCTACACCTTC
>15|NA|TRBV11-3|TRBJ2-5|NA
CASSFETGGEETQYF
TGTGCCAGCAGTTTCGAAACAGGGGGGGAAGAGACCCAGTACTTC
>15|TRBD2|TRBV7-8|TRBJ2-5|many
CASSSREGRVETQYF
TGTGCCAGCAGTTCTCGGGAGGGCCGCGTGGAGACCCAGTACTTC
>16|NA|TRBV5-4|TRBJ1-3|many
CASSLKPMSSGNTIYF
TGTGCCAGCAGCTTGAAGCCTATGAGCTCTGGAAACACCATATATTTT
>15|NA|TRBV5-6|TRBJ1-2|many
CASSPQPPRGSGYTF
TGTGCCAGCAGCCCGCAGCCCCCCAGGGGTTCTGGCTACACCTTC
>15|NA|TRBV27|TRBJ2-5|many
CASSLIVDYQETQYF
TGTGCCAGCAGTTTAATAGTGGACTACCAAGAGACCCAGTACTTC
>13|NA|TRBV28|TRBJ2-7|few
CASNPQWLGEQYF
TGTGCCAGCAATCCCCAATGGCTGGGCGAGCAGTACTTC
>14|TRBD1|TRBV9|TRBJ2-7|many
CASSDSPDRGEQYF
TGTGCCAGCAGCGACTCCCCGGACAGGGGGGAGCAGTACTTC
>15|TRBD1|TRBV28|TRBJ2-5|NA
CASSRDRTYQETQYF
TGTGCCAGCAGTCGGGACAGAACGTACCAAGAGACCCAGTACTTC
>17|TRBD2|TRBV11-2|TRBJ2-3|few
CASSRQPTSGATDTQYF
TGTGCCAGCAGCCGCCAGCCAACTAGCGGCGCCACAGATACGCAGTATTTT
>15|NA|TRBV3-1|TRBJ1-5|many
CASSQEGSGGQPQHF
TGTGCCAGCAGCCAAGAAGGCAGCGGGGGCCAGCCCCAGCATTTT
>15|TRBD1|TRBV6-1|TRBJ2-7|NA
CASSVQPGQGYEQYF
TGTGCCAGCAGCGTACAACCGGGACAGGGGTACGAGCAGTACTTC
>18|NA|TRBV4-1|TRBJ2-7|NA
CASSQSDLRRSITYEQYF
TGCGCCAGCAGCCAAAGCGATCTCCGTCGTTCGATTACCTACGAGCAGTACTTC
>15|NA|TRBV6-5|TRBJ2-5|many
CASSYSPDGQETQYF
TGTGCCAGCAGTTACTCTCCCGACGGGCAAGAGACCCAGTACTTC
>15|NA|TRBV7-9|TRBJ2-7|many
CASSSRTTQSYEQYF
TGTGCCAGCAGCTCCCGGACTACTCAATCCTACGAGCAGTACTTC
>16|TRBD2|TRBV20-1|TRBJ2-5|many
CSARDLTSGNQETQYF
TGCAGTGCTAGAGATCTTACTAGCGGGAACCAAGAGACCCAGTACTTC
>13|NA|TRBV15|TRBJ1-2|many
CATSRDRRDFDTF
TGTGCCACCAGCAGAGATCGAAGGGATTTCGACACCTTC
>15|NA|TRBV9|TRBJ2-7|NA
CASSVGGNPTYEQYF
TGTGCCAGCAGCGTGGGGGGCAACCCCACCTACGAGCAGTACTTC
>15|TRBD1|TRBV10-3|TRBJ1-5|many
CAITRDSNSNQPQHF
TGTGCCATCACCAGGGACAGTAATAGCAATCAGCCCCAGCATTTT
>13|TRBD2|TRBV7-2|TRBJ2-7|few
CASSLELAGGRYF
TGTGCCAGCAGCTTAGAACTAGCGGGAGGGAGGTACTTC
>13|NA|TRBV12-3/TRBV12-4|TRBJ2-2|many
CASSIGAVGELFF
TGTGCCAGCTCCATTGGAGCGGTCGGGGAGCTGTTTTTT
>15|TRBD1|TRBV11-2|TRBJ2-2|many
CASSTTGGRAGELFF
TGTGCCAGCAGCACAACAGGGGGCCGGGCCGGGGAGCTGTTTTTT
>12|NA|TRBV28|TRBJ2-7|many
CASRAGGYEQYF
TGTGCCAGCAGAGCGGGCGGCTACGAGCAGTACTTC
>14|TRBD2|TRBV20-1|TRBJ2-4|many
CSGWPSGSQNIQYF
TGCAGTGGATGGCCTAGCGGGAGTCAAAACATTCAGTACTTC
>14|NA|TRBV7-9|TRBJ1-1|many
CASSQDTLNTEAFF
TGTGCCAGCAGCCAAGACACGCTGAACACTGAAGCTTTCTTT